The clone carrying this TCR beta chain was picked up a small number of times. Sequencing used immunoSEQ multiplex PCR; TCRdb keeps in-frame clones, though not all of them. The table records about 480,000 clones, 85% to 90% of them present only once. Enrolled through a virtual design, the participants were between roughly 18 and 90 years of age and came from 24 US areas. Cohort placement rested on clinical history that participants reported themselves. This sample was taken from a study of blood T cell repertoires in COVID-19. V was clipped by 3 bases and J by 3 bases, with 14 bases between them. The CDR3 totals 14 residues. The V gene's germline CDR1 is SQVTM and CDR2 ANQGSEA.

V usage is TRBV29-1 and J usage is TRBJ1-1, with a possible D match to TRBD1 (6 bases). Material for sequencing was PBMCs or T cells enriched from blood (not recorded which). This TCR derives from a woman aged 40-49 years who had recovered from COVID-19. This CDR3 reads CSVDPQGRDTEAFF. CDR3 in DNA: TGCAGCGTTGACCCACAGGGAAGGGACACTGAAGCTTTCTTT.